Listed below are T cell receptor beta chains from one sample, sequenced in a study of T cells in Graves' hyperthyroidism and ophthalmopathy. TCRdb re-called the multiplex PCR reads through MiXCR, storing one row per CDR3 protein. The table has roughly 750,000 distinct CDR3 sequences, less than 20% seen once. Input material: blood. The receptors come from a man between 18 and 35 years old with Graves' hyperthyroidism. Both conserved end residues are part of each CDR3. The order of the fields is clone size, V gene, J gene, D gene, CDR3 protein, CDR3 DNA. The D gene is left open where the match is weak. The listing skips clone size in some rows; elsewhere it reads once, few, many or a size class.

clone size: few
V gene: TRBV7-2
J gene: TRBJ2-3
D gene: TRBD2
CDR3 protein: CASSKLAGGPKSTDTQYF
CDR3 DNA: TGTGCCAGCAGCAAACTAGCGGGAGGCCCCAAAAGCACAGATACGCAGTATTTT

clone size: many
V gene: TRBV6-2/TRBV6-3
J gene: TRBJ2-7
D gene: NA
CDR3 protein: CASTDGGGHYEQYF
CDR3 DNA: TGTGCCAGCACCGACGGCGGAGGGCACTACGAGCAGTACTTC

clone size: few
V gene: TRBV20-1
J gene: TRBJ1-1
D gene: NA
CDR3 protein: CSARDRTGPRAAFF
CDR3 DNA: TGCAGTGCTAGAGATCGGACCGGCCCGCGGGCGGCTTTCTTT

clone size: many
V gene: TRBV28
J gene: TRBJ1-5
D gene: NA
CDR3 protein: CASSLPGLPGNQPQHF
CDR3 DNA: TGTGCCAGCAGTTTACCGGGGCTGCCGGGCAATCAGCCCCAGCATTTT

clone size: NA
V gene: TRBV5-5
J gene: TRBJ1-5
D gene: NA
CDR3 protein: CASSTDLSNQPQHF
CDR3 DNA: TGTGCCAGCAGCACGGATCTTAGCAATCAGCCCCAGCATTTT

clone size: many
V gene: TRBV7-9
J gene: TRBJ1-2
D gene: TRBD1
CDR3 protein: CASSRDRGLGGYTF
CDR3 DNA: TGTGCCAGCAGCAGGGACAGGGGGCTCGGTGGCTACACCTTC

clone size: many
V gene: TRBV7-2
J gene: TRBJ2-7
D gene: NA
CDR3 protein: CASSLDRGTYEQYF
CDR3 DNA: TGTGCCAGCAGCTTGGATCGGGGTACCTACGAGCAGTACTTC

clone size: once
V gene: TRBV6-2/TRBV6-3
J gene: TRBJ2-7
D gene: TRBD2
CDR3 protein: CASSYLFQAGPRNEQYF
CDR3 DNA: TGTGCCAGCAGTTACTTATTCCAAGCGGGACCGAGGAACGAGCAGTACTTC

clone size: NA
V gene: TRBV18
J gene: TRBJ2-7
D gene: TRBD2
CDR3 protein: CASSLPSSGRDGEQYF
CDR3 DNA: TGTGCCAGCTCACTGCCCTCTAGCGGGAGGGACGGCGAGCAGTACTTC

clone size: few
V gene: TRBV11-1
J gene: TRBJ2-1
D gene: NA
CDR3 protein: CASSFRLVNEQFF
CDR3 DNA: TGTGCCAGCAGCTTCCGACTAGTTAATGAGCAGTTCTTC

clone size: few
V gene: TRBV29-1
J gene: TRBJ2-7
D gene: NA
CDR3 protein: CSVGPGTVAYEQYF
CDR3 DNA: TGCAGCGTGGGACCGGGGACGGTTGCCTACGAGCAGTACTTC

clone size: few
V gene: TRBV10-3
J gene: TRBJ2-5
D gene: NA
CDR3 protein: CAISRQVEETQYF
CDR3 DNA: TGTGCCATCAGTAGACAGGTGGAAGAGACCCAGTACTTC

clone size: medium-sized
V gene: TRBV20-1
J gene: TRBJ2-7
D gene: NA
CDR3 protein: CSARDMGVREQYF
CDR3 DNA: TGCAGTGCTAGAGATATGGGAGTCCGAGAGCAGTACTTC

clone size: few
V gene: TRBV11-3
J gene: TRBJ2-5
D gene: NA
CDR3 protein: CASSLFGVGETQYF
CDR3 DNA: TGTGCCAGCAGCTTATTTGGGGTCGGAGAGACCCAGTACTTC

clone size: few
V gene: TRBV19
J gene: TRBJ2-1
D gene: TRBD2
CDR3 protein: CASSISGVTYEQFF
CDR3 DNA: TGTGCCAGTAGTATAAGCGGGGTCACGTATGAGCAGTTCTTC

clone size: many
V gene: TRBV28
J gene: TRBJ2-7
D gene: NA
CDR3 protein: CASSFPRRSDEQYF
CDR3 DNA: TGTGCCAGCAGTTTCCCCAGACGGTCCGACGAGCAGTACTTC

clone size: many
V gene: TRBV20-1
J gene: TRBJ2-1
D gene: TRBD2
CDR3 protein: CSARRASGRAPQFF
CDR3 DNA: TGCAGTGCTAGACGGGCAAGCGGGAGGGCCCCCCAGTTCTTC

clone size: NA
V gene: TRBV20-1
J gene: TRBJ2-7
D gene: TRBD2
CDR3 protein: CSAVNSGRAYEQYF
CDR3 DNA: TGCAGTGCTGTGAATAGCGGGAGAGCCTACGAGCAGTACTTC

clone size: few
V gene: TRBV2
J gene: TRBJ2-7
D gene: NA
CDR3 protein: CASTAPEDSYEQYF
CDR3 DNA: TGTGCCAGCACCGCACCCGAAGACAGCTACGAGCAGTACTTC

clone size: few
V gene: TRBV3-1
J gene: TRBJ2-2
D gene: NA
CDR3 protein: CASSGRLYTGELFF
CDR3 DNA: TGTGCCAGCAGTGGCAGACTATACACCGGGGAGCTGTTTTTT

clone size: NA
V gene: TRBV20-1
J gene: TRBJ2-2
D gene: TRBD1
CDR3 protein: CSAREQGDTGELFF
CDR3 DNA: TGCAGTGCTAGGGAACAGGGGGACACCGGGGAGCTGTTTTTT

clone size: NA
V gene: TRBV5-6
J gene: TRBJ2-2
D gene: NA
CDR3 protein: CASSLDVGASDTGELFF
CDR3 DNA: TGTGCCAGCAGCTTGGACGTGGGAGCTTCGGACACCGGGGAGCTGTTTTTT

clone size: NA
V gene: TRBV5-1
J gene: TRBJ1-2
D gene: NA
CDR3 protein: CASSQIWGLSGGYTF
CDR3 DNA: TGCGCCAGCAGTCAAATTTGGGGCCTTTCGGGGGGCTACACCTTC

clone size: NA
V gene: TRBV12-3/TRBV12-4
J gene: TRBJ1-3
D gene: NA
CDR3 protein: CASAQNSGNTIYF
CDR3 DNA: TGTGCCAGCGCCCAAAACTCTGGAAACACCATATATTTT

clone size: many
V gene: TRBV19
J gene: TRBJ2-7
D gene: TRBD1
CDR3 protein: CASTWAGGSYEQYF
CDR3 DNA: TGTGCCAGTACCTGGGCAGGGGGTTCCTACGAGCAGTACTTC

clone size: few
V gene: TRBV20-1
J gene: TRBJ2-1
D gene: NA
CDR3 protein: CSARAGGPGNEQFF
CDR3 DNA: TGCAGTGCTAGAGCAGGGGGGCCGGGGAATGAGCAGTTCTTC

clone size: NA
V gene: TRBV7-8
J gene: TRBJ2-7
D gene: NA
CDR3 protein: CASSFPGEISEQYF
CDR3 DNA: TGTGCCAGCAGCTTTCCAGGGGAAATTTCCGAGCAGTACTTC

clone size: few
V gene: TRBV6-1
J gene: TRBJ2-7
D gene: NA
CDR3 protein: CASSSAGEYEQYF
CDR3 DNA: TGTGCCAGCAGTTCGGCAGGGGAGTACGAGCAGTACTTC

clone size: many
V gene: TRBV11-2
J gene: TRBJ1-1
D gene: NA
CDR3 protein: CASSAGLSTEAFF
CDR3 DNA: TGTGCCAGCAGCGCCGGATTGTCCACTGAAGCTTTCTTT